The 32 T cell receptor beta chains below were found in one sample sequenced in a study of T cells in Graves' hyperthyroidism and ophthalmopathy. Regions amplified from RNA transcripts were the TCR beta CDR3 regions. Primed by the HTBI set, a first-round RT-PCR was run on the TCR CDR3. In TCRdb, the multiplex PCR reads were re-called with MiXCR into one record per CDR3 protein. This sample has roughly 290,000 distinct CDR3 sequences; roughly 13% occur once, and the top ten carry roughly 7.9%. Sequenced material: blood. These receptors were obtained from a woman aged 40-49 years with Graves' hyperthyroidism.

This clonotype was seen more than once but under ten times. This rearrangement joins TRBV10-3 to TRBJ2-4; 8 nucleotides align to TRBD2. Germline CDR1 and CDR2: ENHRY and SYGVKD. V trimming: 0 bases; J trimming: 0 bases; junction bases outside the gene matches: 7. The CDR3 spans 18 residues. The CDR3 is CAISESILAVEAKNIQYF. For the CDR3, the DNA is TGTGCCATCAGTGAGTCCATACTAGCGGTAGAAGCCAAAAACATTCAGTACTTC.

This clonotype was seen ten or more times. The gene calls are TRBV12-3 or TRBV12-4 and TRBJ2-1; 14 nucleotides line up with TRBD2. This CDR3 comprises 15 residues. Germline trimming cut 3 bases from V and 7 bases from J; bases unmatched to any gene: 2. DNA for the CDR3: TGTGCCAGCAGTTTGACTAGCGGGAGGGTTAATGAGCAGTTCTTC. It yields the protein CASSLTSGRVNEQFF.

The chain has TRBV14 and TRBJ1-2, with D unresolved. This CDR3 comprises 13 residues. From germline, CDR1 is SGHDN and CDR2 FVKESK. Trimming cost V 6 bases and J 3 bases, with 11 bases left between them. CDR3 nucleotide sequence: TGTGCCAGCAGTTCTGACACGCACTATGGCTACACCTTC. Translated: CASSSDTHYGYTF. Full variable domain (remainder filled in from reference TRBV14 and TRBJ1-2): EAGVTQFPSHSVIEKGQTVTLRCDPISGHDNLYWYRRVMGKEIKFLLHFVKESKQDESGMPNNRFLAERTGGTYSTLKVQPAELEDSGVYFCASSSDTHYGYTFGSGTRLTVV.

This clonotype was seen repeatedly, ten times or more. The chain couples TRBV5-1 to TRBJ2-1; TRBD2 aligns across 13 bases. This CDR3 has 15 residues. V dropped 4 bases and J dropped 8; count of bases not matched to a gene: 6. Germline V gene data show CDR1 as SGHRS and CDR2 as YFSETQ. The CDR3, as DNA: TGCGCCAGCAGCCGGACTAGCGGGAGAGGCGATGAGCAGTTCTTC. It yields the protein CASSRTSGRGDEQFF.

This clonotype was recorded a few times. Being one base from a much bigger clone, this may be a read error. The gene calls are TRBV28 and TRBJ1-2; 8 nucleotides line up with TRBD1. The CDR3 runs 13 residues. CDR1 MDHEN and CDR2 SYDVKM come from the germline V gene. CDR3 amino acids: CASRTGVNYGHTF. In DNA, the CDR3 is TGTGCCAGCAGGACAGGGGTTAACTATGGCCACACCTTC.

The table lists this clonotype with a few counts. CDR3 DNA: TGTGCCAGCAGCCAAGATAGGCCCTGGACAGGGAACTATGGCTACACCTTC. Amino acids: CASSQDRPWTGNYGYTF. The V gene is TRBV3-1, the J gene TRBJ1-2, with 8 bases aligning to TRBD1. CDR3 length equals 17 residues. The V and J ends lost 0 bases and 2 bases, in that order; junction bases with no gene match: 8. CDR1 is LGHDT, CDR2 YNNKEL, per germline (reference sequence).

The rearrangement joins TRBV6-1 to TRBJ1-2, with D uncertain. Germline V lookup: CDR1 MNHNS, CDR2 SASEGT. Trimming stripped 2 bases from V and 7 bases from J, with 17 bases between. The CDR3 sequence is 15 residues long. As DNA, the CDR3 is TGTGCCAGCAGTGAATTTACAGCTCAGGAGGGTGGCTACACCTTC. Its translation is CASSEFTAQEGGYTF.

This sequence joins TRBV20-1 and TRBJ2-5; tentatively, D is TRBD2 (6 bases). In germline, CDR1 is DFQATT, CDR2 SNEGSKA (reference sequence). Between the trimmed V and J ends, which lost 0 bases and 4 bases, there was a span of 12 bases. This CDR3 has 14 residues. The chain's CDR3 is CSARDGGKGETQYF. The DNA of the CDR3 is TGCAGTGCTAGAGATGGCGGGAAGGGAGAGACCCAGTACTTC.

About this clonotype: A junction end diverges from the germline sequence, so it may reflect a read error. This chain connects TRBV6-1 to TRBJ1-2; no clear D gene. The CDR3 has 12 amino acids. CDR1 and CDR2 from the germline V gene are MNHNS and SASEGT. Written as DNA, the CDR3 is TGTGCCAGCCGTGACGGCTACTATGGCTACACCTTC. Its protein is CASRDGYYGYTF.

Only a few counts were recorded for this clonotype. The chain is built from TRBV29-1 and TRBJ2-5, with 15 positions matching TRBD2. V dropped 4 bases and J dropped 4; count of bases not matched to a gene: 4. The germline V gene has CDR1 SQVTM and CDR2 ANQGSEA. The CDR3 extends over 15 amino acids. CDR3 sequence reads: CSVGTSGRAVETQYF. The CDR3 nucleotides read TGCAGCGTTGGGACTAGCGGGAGGGCCGTAGAGACCCAGTACTTC.

Only a few counts were recorded for this clonotype. CDR3 bases: TGTGCCAGCAGTGAACCGCCTGGCAGGGGAGGCCAAGAGACCCAGTACTTC. Residues: CASSEPPGRGGQETQYF. V usage is TRBV25-1 and J usage is TRBJ2-5; perhaps D is TRBD1 or TRBD2 (6 bases each). Trimming took 2 bases from V and 1 from J, leaving 17 bases between them. The CDR3 totals 17 residues. CDR1 is MGHDK and CDR2 is SYGVNS in the germline V gene.

Ten or more counts support this clonotype. The J gene is TRBJ2-7, the V gene TRBV12-3 or TRBV12-4, with D perhaps matching TRBD1 (6 bases). The CDR3 has 12 residues. V lost 5 bases to trimming and J lost 7 bases, with 12 bases between them. The CDR3 sequence: CASSLGQFEQYF. In DNA, the CDR3 is TGTGCCAGCAGTCTAGGACAGTTTGAGCAGTACTTC.

The chain carries TRBV12-3 or TRBV12-4 and TRBJ2-1; TRBD1 matches at 7 bases. The CDR3 contains 13 residues. Losses at the gene ends were 6 bases for V and 8 bases for J; bases not matched to a gene: 7. CDR3 region: CASSGQEADEQFF. CDR3 nucleotides: TGTGCCAGCAGCGGACAGGAGGCCGATGAGCAGTTCTTC.

This clonotype was counted at least ten times. The chain is built from TRBV7-8 and TRBJ1-5, with TRBD1 identical over 12 bases. CDR1 and CDR2 from the germline V gene are SGHVS and FQNEAQ. The trim removed 5 bases at V and 5 bases at J, leaving 4 bases unmatched. CDR3 size: 15 residues. The CDR3 spells CASSPGTGGYQPQHF. The CDR3 region has the DNA TGTGCCAGCAGCCCAGGGACAGGGGGCTATCAGCCCCAGCATTTT.

In its sample, this clonotype was seen many times. The gene calls are TRBV6-1 and TRBJ2-3, with TRBD1 as a possible D gene (5 bases). Germline CDR1 reads MNHNS; CDR2 reads SASEGT. The CDR3 loop spans 13 amino acids. Trimming took 5 bases from V and 4 from J, leaving 10 bases between them. The DNA of the CDR3 is TGTGCCAGCAGTCGGCGCAGGGCAGATACGCAGTATTTT. Amino acids: CASSRRRADTQYF.

This clonotype appeared many times. The CDR3 sequence is CASSLVGAFTYEQYF. The CDR3 DNA is TGTGCCAGCAGCTTAGTAGGGGCTTTCACCTACGAGCAGTACTTC. The chain combines TRBV7-2 with TRBJ2-7; D is possibly TRBD1 (5 bases). The CDR3 sequence is 15 residues long. Trimming cost V 1 base and J 2 bases, with 12 bases left between them. Germline loops: CDR1 SGHTA, CDR2 FQGNSA.

In its sample, this clonotype was seen many times. J is TRBJ1-1 and V is TRBV2; 7 positions match TRBD1. The length of the CDR3 is 12 residues. CDR1 SNHLY and CDR2 FYNNEI come from the germline V gene. Trimming took 8 bases from V and 4 from J; bases not matched to a gene: 4. CDR3 DNA sequence: TGTGCCAGCGACAGGGAAGGCACTGAAGCTTTCTTT. Encoded protein: CASDREGTEAFF.

The rearrangement links TRBV24-1 to TRBJ2-7, with 9 bases matching TRBD1. The trim removed 3 bases at V and 2 bases at J, leaving 7 bases unmatched. From germline, CDR1 is KGHDR and CDR2 SFDVKD. This CDR3 region has 16 residues. CDR3 nucleotides: TGTGCCACCAGTGATACCGGGACAGGGTCAACCTACGAGCAGTACTTC. It is translated as CATSDTGTGSTYEQYF.

This clonotype showed up many times. The chain carries TRBV20-1 and TRBJ1-3; TRBD1 matches at 8 bases. The CDR3 loop spans 14 amino acids. V was clipped by 5 bases and J by 2 bases; unmatched bases: 5. Germline lookup yields CDR1 DFQATT and CDR2 SNEGSKA (reference sequence). In DNA, the CDR3 is TGCAGTGCTGGCCGGACAGGGACTGGAAACACCATATATTTT. Its protein product is CSAGRTGTGNTIYF.

This clonotype was seen ten or more times. The genes are TRBV20-1 and TRBJ1-1; 9 bases map to TRBD1. Germline V gene data show CDR1 as DFQATT and CDR2 as SNEGSKA (reference sequence). The CDR3 covers 13 residues. V shed 6 bases, J shed 6 bases, and the junction held 8 bases outside the gene matches. In DNA, the CDR3 is TGCAGTGCCATACAGGGGGCGCGGTCTGAAGCTTTCTTT. It specifies CSAIQGARSEAFF.

Ten or more counts support this clonotype. V is TRBV2 and J is TRBJ2-1; D is ambiguous. Deletions cut 4 bases from V and 9 bases from J, with 13 bases between. Germline lookup yields CDR1 SNHLY and CDR2 FYNNEI. The CDR3 contains 13 residues. CDR3 bases: TGTGCCAGCAGTGCCGGACCCCATGTTGAGCAGTTCTTC. Translating it yields CASSAGPHVEQFF.

This clonotype occurred many times. The rearrangement uses TRBV28 and TRBJ2-1; no definite D call. The germline V gene encodes CDR1 MDHEN and CDR2 SYDVKM. The CDR3 has 14 amino acids. V was pared by 3 bases and J by 2 bases, with 8 bases between. Written as DNA, the CDR3 is TGTGCCAGCAGTTTCCCCCCAGCCTACAATGAGCAGTTCTTC. Translation: CASSFPPAYNEQFF.

The genes are TRBV7-2 and TRBJ2-1, with a weak D call TRBD1 (6 bases). CDR3 length: 15 amino acids. Germline V lookup: CDR1 SGHTA, CDR2 FQGNSA. The ends were cut back, 5 bases at V and 5 bases at J, with 16 bases in the middle. The CDR3 DNA is TGTGCCAGCAGCCCGCGCAGGGGCGATCACAATGAGCAGTTCTTC. It yields the protein CASSPRRGDHNEQFF. The whole variable domain, filled in from reference TRBV7-2 and TRBJ2-1, reads GAGVSQSPSNKVTEKGKDVELRCDPISGHTALYWYRQSLGQGLEFLIYFQGNSAPDKSGLPSDRFSAERTGGSVSTLTIQRTQQEDSAVYLCASSPRRGDHNEQFFGPGTRLTVL.

For this clonotype: Being one base from a much bigger clone, this may be a read error. V usage is TRBV2 and J usage is TRBJ2-3, with D unclear. With 8 bases removed from V and 2 bases from J, the gap between germline ends came to 11 bases. Germline loops: CDR1 SNHLY, CDR2 FYNNEI. The CDR3 has 13 residues. CDR3 in amino acids: CASDEGPTDTQYF. The CDR3 DNA is TGTGCCAGCGATGAAGGACCCACAGATACGCAGTATTTT.

This clonotype was seen at least ten times. The chain carries TRBV20-1 and TRBJ2-7; 10 bases are shared with TRBD1. The CDR3 runs to 13 residues. Germline lookup yields CDR1 DFQATT and CDR2 SNEGSKA (reference sequence). V lost 5 bases, J lost 7 bases, and 8 bases stayed unmatched. The CDR3 loop is CSALRTGGREQYF. Written as DNA, the CDR3 is TGCAGTGCTCTGCGGACAGGGGGTCGGGAGCAGTACTTC.

This clonotype occurred a few times. V usage is TRBV5-8 and J usage is TRBJ1-5, with a tentative D call TRBD1 (5 bases). CDR1 SGHTS and CDR2 YDEGEE come from the germline V gene. The ends were cut back, 1 base at V and 5 bases at J, with 7 bases in the middle. There are 13 residues in the CDR3. As DNA, the CDR3 is TGTGCCAGCAGCTTGCGGGGACATCAGCCCCAGCATTTT. This encodes CASSLRGHQPQHF.

The V call is TRBV27, the J call TRBJ1-6; D is unresolved. The CDR3 runs 13 residues. V was clipped by 7 bases and J by 7 bases, with 11 bases between them. The germline V gene has CDR1 MNHEY and CDR2 SMNVEV (reference sequence). For the CDR3, the DNA is TGTGCCAGCATGGCGCATTTGAATTCACCCCTCCACTTT. Translating it yields CASMAHLNSPLHF.

There are many counts of this clonotype. The chain couples TRBV27 to TRBJ2-7; the match to TRBD2 covers 8 bases. In germline, CDR1 is MNHEY, CDR2 SMNVEV (reference sequence). V dropped 7 bases and J dropped 1; count of bases not matched to a gene: 6. This CDR3 has 14 residues. Here the CDR3 reads CASKISGISYEQYF. The CDR3 DNA reads as TGTGCCAGCAAAATTAGCGGGATTTCCTACGAGCAGTACTTC.

This clonotype was observed many times. The chain carries TRBV10-3 and TRBJ2-5, with 8 bases identical to TRBD2. Losses at the gene ends were 6 bases for V and 1 base for J; bases not matched to a gene: 7. Germline assignment: CDR1 ENHRY and CDR2 SYGVKD. The length of the CDR3 is 15 residues. CDR3: CAISREGNVQETQYF. Written as DNA, the CDR3 is TGTGCCATCAGCCGGGAGGGAAACGTCCAAGAGACCCAGTACTTC.

This clonotype showed up many times. The V gene is TRBV5-1, the J gene TRBJ2-5, with D perhaps being TRBD1 or TRBD2 (5 bases each). CDR3 length: 13 amino acids. V lost 2 bases and J 5 bases, leaving 10 bases between the germline ends. The germline V gene has CDR1 SGHRS and CDR2 YFSETQ. This CDR3 is CASSFEGSETQYF. CDR3 bases: TGCGCCAGCAGCTTCGAGGGGTCGGAGACCCAGTACTTC. Complete variable domain (other parts from reference TRBV5-1 and TRBJ2-5): KAGVTQTPRYLIKTRGQQVTLSCSPISGHRSVSWYQQTPGQGLQFLFEYFSETQRNKGNFPGRFSGRQFSNSRSEMNVSTLELGDSALYLCASSFEGSETQYFGPGTRLLVL.

This chain's CDR3 is CASSLITRDRGGNEQFF. For the CDR3, the DNA is TGTGCCAGCAGCCTAATCACCCGGGACAGGGGTGGAAATGAGCAGTTCTTC. The chain links TRBV5-5 to TRBJ2-1; 10 bases are shared with TRBD1. CDR3 size: 17 residues. V dropped 4 bases and J dropped 7; count of bases not matched to a gene: 14. Germline V CDR1 and CDR2: SGHKS, YYEKEE (reference sequence).

This clonotype turned up a few times. This chain links TRBV14 with TRBJ1-4; D is uncertain. The germline V gene has CDR1 SGHDN and CDR2 FVKESK. This CDR3 is built from 15 residues. Trimming removed 2 bases from V and 0 bases from J, with 7 bases in between. CDR3 residues: CASSQIRSTNEKLFF. The CDR3 nucleotides read TGTGCCAGCAGCCAAATACGGTCAACTAATGAAAAACTGTTTTTT.